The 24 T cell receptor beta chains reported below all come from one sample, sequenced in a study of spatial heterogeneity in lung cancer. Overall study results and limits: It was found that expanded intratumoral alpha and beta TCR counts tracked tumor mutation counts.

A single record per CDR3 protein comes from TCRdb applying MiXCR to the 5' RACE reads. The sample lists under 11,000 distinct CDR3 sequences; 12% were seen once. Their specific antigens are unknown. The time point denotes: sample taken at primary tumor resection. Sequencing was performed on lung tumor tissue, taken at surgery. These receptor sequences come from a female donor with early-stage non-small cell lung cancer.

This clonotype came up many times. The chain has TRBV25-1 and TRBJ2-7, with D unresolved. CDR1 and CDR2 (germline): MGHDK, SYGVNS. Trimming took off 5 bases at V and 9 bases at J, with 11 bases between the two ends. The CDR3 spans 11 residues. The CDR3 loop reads CASSWVHGQYF. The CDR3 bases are TGTGCCAGCAGTTGGGTCCACGGGCAGTACTTC.

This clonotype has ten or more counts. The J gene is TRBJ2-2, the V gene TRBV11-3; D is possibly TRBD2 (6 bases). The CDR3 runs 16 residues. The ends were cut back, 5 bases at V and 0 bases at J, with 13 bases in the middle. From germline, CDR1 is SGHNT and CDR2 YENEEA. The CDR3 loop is CASSASSAANTGELFF. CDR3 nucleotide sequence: TGTGCCAGCAGCGCCTCTAGCGCCGCGAACACCGGGGAGCTGTTTTTT.

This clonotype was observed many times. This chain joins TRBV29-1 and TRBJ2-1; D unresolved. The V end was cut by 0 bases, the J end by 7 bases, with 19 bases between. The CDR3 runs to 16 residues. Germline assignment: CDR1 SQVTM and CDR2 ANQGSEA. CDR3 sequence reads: CSVEDRSGNGYNEQFF. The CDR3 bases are TGCAGCGTTGAAGATAGGTCAGGAAATGGTTATAATGAGCAGTTCTTC.

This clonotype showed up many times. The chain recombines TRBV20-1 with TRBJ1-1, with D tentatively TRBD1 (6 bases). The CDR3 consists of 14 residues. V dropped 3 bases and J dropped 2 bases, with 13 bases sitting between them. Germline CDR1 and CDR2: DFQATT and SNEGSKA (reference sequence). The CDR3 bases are TGCAGTGCTAGTCCCCGACAGGACAACACTGAAGCTTTCTTT. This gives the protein CSASPRQDNTEAFF.

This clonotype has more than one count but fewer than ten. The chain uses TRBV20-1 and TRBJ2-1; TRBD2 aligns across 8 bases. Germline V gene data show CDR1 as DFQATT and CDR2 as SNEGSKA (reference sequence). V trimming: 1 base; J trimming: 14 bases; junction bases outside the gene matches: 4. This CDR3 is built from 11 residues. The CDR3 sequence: CSARAAGGEFF. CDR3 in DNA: TGCAGTGCTAGAGCGGCGGGAGGCGAGTTCTTC.

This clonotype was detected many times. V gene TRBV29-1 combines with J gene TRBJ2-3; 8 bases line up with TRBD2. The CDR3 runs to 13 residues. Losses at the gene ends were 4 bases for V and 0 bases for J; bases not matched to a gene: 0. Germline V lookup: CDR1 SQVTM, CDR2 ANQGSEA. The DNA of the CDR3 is TGCAGCGTTGGCGGGGGGAGCACAGATACGCAGTATTTT. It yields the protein CSVGGGSTDTQYF.

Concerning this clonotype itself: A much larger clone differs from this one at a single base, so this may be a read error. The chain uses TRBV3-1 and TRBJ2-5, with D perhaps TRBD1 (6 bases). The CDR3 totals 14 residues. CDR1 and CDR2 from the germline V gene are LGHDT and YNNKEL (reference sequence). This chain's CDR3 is CASSQGAQSETRYF. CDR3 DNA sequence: TGTGCCAGCAGCCAGGGGGCGCAATCGGAGACCCGGTACTTC.

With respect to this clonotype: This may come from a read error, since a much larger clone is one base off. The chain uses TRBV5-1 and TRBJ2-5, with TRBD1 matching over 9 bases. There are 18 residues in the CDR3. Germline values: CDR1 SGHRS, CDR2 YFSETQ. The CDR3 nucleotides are TGCGCCAACAGCCTATCCAGGGGACAGGGAGGAAGGCGAGAGACCCAGTACTTC. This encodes CANSLSRGQGGRRETQYF.

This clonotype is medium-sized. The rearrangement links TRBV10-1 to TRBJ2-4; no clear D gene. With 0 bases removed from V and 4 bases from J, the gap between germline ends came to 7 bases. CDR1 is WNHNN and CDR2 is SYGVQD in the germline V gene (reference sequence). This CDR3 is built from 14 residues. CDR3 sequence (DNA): TGCGCCAGCAGTGAGTCCGACGGGAAAAACATTCAGTACTTC. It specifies CASSESDGKNIQYF.

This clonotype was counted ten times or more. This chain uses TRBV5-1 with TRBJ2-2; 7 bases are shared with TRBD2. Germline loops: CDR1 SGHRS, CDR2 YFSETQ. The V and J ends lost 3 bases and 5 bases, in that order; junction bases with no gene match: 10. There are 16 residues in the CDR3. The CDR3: CASSSPSGALTGELFF. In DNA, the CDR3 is TGCGCCAGCAGCTCGCCCAGCGGGGCACTAACCGGGGAGCTGTTTTTT.

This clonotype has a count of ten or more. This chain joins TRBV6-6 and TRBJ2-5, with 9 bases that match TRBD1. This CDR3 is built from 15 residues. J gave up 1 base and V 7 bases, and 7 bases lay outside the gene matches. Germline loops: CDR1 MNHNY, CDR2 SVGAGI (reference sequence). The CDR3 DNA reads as TGTGCCAGCAATCCGGGACAGGGACTCCAAGAGACCCAGTACTTC. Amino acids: CASNPGQGLQETQYF.

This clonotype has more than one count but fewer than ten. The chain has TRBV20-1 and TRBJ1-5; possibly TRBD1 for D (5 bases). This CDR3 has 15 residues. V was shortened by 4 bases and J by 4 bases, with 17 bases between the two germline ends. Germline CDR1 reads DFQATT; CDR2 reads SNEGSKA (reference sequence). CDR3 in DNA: TGCAGTGCTACAATCCAGGGAAACCCAAATCAGCCCCAGCATTTT. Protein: CSATIQGNPNQPQHF.

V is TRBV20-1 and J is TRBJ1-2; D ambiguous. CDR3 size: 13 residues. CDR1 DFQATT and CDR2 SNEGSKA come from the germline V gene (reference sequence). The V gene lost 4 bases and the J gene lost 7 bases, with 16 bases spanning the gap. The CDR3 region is CSATAVGEGGYTF. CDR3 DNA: TGCAGTGCTACCGCGGTTGGGGAGGGTGGCTACACCTTC.

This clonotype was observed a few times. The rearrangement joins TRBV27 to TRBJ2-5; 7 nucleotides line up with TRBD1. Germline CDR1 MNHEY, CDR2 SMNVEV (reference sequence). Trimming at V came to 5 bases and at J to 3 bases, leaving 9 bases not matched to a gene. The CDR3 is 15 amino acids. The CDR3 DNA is TGTGCCAGCAGTCCAATCGGGGACAGAAAAGAGACCCAGTACTTC. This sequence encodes CASSPIGDRKETQYF.

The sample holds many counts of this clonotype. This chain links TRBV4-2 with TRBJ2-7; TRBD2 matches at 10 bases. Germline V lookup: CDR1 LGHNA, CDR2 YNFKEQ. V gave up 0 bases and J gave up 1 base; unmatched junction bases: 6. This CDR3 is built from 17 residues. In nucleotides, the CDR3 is TGTGCCAGCAGCCAAGACCCAACTAGCGGGGCATCCTACGAGCAGTACTTC. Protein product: CASSQDPTSGASYEQYF.

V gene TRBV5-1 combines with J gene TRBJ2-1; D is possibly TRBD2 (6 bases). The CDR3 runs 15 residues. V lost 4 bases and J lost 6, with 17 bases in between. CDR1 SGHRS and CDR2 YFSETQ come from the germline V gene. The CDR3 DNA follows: TGCGCCAGCAGCCGCGGGGCAGGGCAAACCAATGAGCAGTTCTTC. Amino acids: CASSRGAGQTNEQFF.

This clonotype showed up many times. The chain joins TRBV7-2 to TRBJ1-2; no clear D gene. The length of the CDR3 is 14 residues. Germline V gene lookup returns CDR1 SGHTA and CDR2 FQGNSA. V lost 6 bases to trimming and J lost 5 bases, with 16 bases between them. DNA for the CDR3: TGTGCCAGCAGGCCGGACGCCGGCACGTATGGCTACACCTTC. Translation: CASRPDAGTYGYTF.

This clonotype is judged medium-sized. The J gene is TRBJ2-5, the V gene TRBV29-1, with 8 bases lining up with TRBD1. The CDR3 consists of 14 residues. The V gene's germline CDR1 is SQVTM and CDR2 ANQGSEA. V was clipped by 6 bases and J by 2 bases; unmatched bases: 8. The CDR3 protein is CSVRQGTVQETQYF. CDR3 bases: TGCAGCGTACGACAGGGGACGGTTCAAGAGACCCAGTACTTC.

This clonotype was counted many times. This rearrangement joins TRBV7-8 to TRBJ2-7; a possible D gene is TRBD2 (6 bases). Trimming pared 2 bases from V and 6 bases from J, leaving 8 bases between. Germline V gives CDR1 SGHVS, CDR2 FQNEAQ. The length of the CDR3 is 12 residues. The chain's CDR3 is CASSLSGGEQYF. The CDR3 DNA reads TGTGCCAGCAGCTTATCCGGGGGCGAGCAGTACTTC.

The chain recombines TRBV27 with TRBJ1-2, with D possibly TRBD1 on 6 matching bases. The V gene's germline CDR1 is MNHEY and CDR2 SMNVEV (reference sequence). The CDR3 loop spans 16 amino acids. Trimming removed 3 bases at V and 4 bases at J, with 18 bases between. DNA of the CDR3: TGTGCCAGCAGTTTTGGGGGGCTCCCTTCATCCTATGGCTACACCTTC. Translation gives CASSFGGLPSSYGYTF.

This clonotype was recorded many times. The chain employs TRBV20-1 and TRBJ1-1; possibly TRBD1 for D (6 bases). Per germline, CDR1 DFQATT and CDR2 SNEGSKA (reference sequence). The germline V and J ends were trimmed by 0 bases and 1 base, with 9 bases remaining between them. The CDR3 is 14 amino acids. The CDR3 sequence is CSARDVGANTEAFF. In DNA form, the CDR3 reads TGCAGTGCTAGAGATGTGGGGGCGAACACTGAAGCTTTCTTT.

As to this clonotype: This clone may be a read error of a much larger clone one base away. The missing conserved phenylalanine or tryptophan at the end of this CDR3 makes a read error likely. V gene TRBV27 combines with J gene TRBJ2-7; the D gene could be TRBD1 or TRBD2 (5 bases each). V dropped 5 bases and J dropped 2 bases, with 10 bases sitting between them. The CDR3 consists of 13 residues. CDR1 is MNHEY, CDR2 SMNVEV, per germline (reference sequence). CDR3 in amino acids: CASSGRDPYEQYY. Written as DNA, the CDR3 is TGTGCCAGCAGTGGCCGGGACCCCTACGAGCAGTACTAC.

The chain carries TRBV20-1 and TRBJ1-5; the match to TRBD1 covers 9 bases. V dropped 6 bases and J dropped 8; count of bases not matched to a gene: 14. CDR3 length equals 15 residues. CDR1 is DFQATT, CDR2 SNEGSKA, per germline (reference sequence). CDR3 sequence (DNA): TGCAGTGCGTCAAGGGGGACAGGGAACGATGAGCCCCAGCATTTT. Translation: CSASRGTGNDEPQHF.

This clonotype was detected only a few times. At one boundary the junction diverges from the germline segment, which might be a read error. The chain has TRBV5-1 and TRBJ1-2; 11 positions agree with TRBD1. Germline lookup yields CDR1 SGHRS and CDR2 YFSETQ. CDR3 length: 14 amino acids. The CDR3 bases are TGCGCCAGCAGCCCCGGACAGGGGGCCTATGTCTACACCTTC. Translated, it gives CASSPGQGAYVYTF.